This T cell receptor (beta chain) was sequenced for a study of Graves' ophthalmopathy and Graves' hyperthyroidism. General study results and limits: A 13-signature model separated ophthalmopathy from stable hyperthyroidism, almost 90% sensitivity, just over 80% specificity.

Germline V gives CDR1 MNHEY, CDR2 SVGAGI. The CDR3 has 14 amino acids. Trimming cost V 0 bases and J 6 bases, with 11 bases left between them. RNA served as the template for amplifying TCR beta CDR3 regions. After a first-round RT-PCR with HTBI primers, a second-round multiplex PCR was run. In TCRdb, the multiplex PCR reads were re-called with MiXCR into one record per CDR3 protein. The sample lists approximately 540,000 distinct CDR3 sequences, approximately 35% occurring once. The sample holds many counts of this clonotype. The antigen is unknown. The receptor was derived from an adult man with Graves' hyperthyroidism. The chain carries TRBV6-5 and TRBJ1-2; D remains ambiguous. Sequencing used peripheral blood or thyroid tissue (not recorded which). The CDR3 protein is CASSYSTGYNGYTF. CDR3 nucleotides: TGTGCCAGCAGTTACTCGACTGGGTATAATGGCTACACCTTC.